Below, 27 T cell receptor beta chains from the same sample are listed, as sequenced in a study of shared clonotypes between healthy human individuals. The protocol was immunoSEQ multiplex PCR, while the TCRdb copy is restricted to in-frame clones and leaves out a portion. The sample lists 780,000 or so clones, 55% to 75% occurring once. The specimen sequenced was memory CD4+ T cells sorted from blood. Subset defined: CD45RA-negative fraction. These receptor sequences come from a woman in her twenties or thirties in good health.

The CDR3 nucleotides read TGTGCCAGCAGCTTAGATCTTCGGGCTACTAGCACAGATACGCAGTATTTT. Amino acids: CASSLDLRATSTDTQYF. The chain uses TRBV11-2 and TRBJ2-3; the D is unclear. The CDR3 runs to 17 residues. Per the germline V gene, CDR1 is SGHAT and CDR2 is FQNNGV. V gave up 0 bases and J gave up 0 bases, with 13 bases separating them.

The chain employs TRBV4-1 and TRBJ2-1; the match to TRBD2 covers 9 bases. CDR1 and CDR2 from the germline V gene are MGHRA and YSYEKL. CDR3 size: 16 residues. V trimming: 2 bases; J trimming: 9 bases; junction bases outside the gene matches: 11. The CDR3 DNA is TGCGCCAGCAGCCAAATATTGCGCGGGAGGGAAACTGAGCAGTTCTTC. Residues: CASSQILRGRETEQFF.

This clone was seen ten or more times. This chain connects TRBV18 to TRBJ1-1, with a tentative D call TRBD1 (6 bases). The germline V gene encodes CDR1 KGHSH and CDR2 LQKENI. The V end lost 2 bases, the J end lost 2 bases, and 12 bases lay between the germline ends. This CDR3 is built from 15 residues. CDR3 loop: CASSPERGVNTEAFF. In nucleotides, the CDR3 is TGTGCCAGCTCACCAGAAAGGGGGGTCAACACTGAAGCTTTCTTT.

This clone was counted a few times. CDR3 loop: CASSPLRRGAYEQYF. The CDR3 nucleotides are TGTGCCAGCAGCCCGCTAAGGAGAGGAGCCTACGAGCAGTACTTC. This rearrangement joins TRBV14 to TRBJ2-7; D is unclear. Trimming left V 4 bases short and J 2 bases short, with 15 bases between. The length of the CDR3 is 15 residues. Germline V CDR1 and CDR2: SGHDN, FVKESK.

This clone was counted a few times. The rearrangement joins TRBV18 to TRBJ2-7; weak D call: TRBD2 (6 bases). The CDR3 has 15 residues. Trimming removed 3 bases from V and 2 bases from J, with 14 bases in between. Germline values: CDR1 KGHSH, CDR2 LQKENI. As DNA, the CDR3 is TGTGCCAGCTCACCTAGGGCTAGCGCTACCTACGAGCAGTACTTC. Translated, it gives CASSPRASATYEQYF.

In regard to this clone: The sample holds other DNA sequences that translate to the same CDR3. DNA of the CDR3: TGCAGCGTTGAGGCTGGAGGGGGAACCGGGGAGCTGTTTTTT. Protein product: CSVEAGGGTGELFF. The J gene is TRBJ2-2, the V gene TRBV29-1; D may be TRBD1 or TRBD2 (6 bases each). V lost 3 bases, J lost 5 bases, and 13 bases lay in between. The CDR3 totals 14 residues. Germline V gene data show CDR1 as SQVTM and CDR2 as ANQGSEA.

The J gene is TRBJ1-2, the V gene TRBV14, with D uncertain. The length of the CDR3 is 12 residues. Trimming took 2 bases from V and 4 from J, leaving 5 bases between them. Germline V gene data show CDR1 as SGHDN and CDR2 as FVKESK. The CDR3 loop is CASSQSGYGYTF. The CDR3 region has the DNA TGTGCCAGCAGCCAAAGTGGCTATGGCTACACCTTC.

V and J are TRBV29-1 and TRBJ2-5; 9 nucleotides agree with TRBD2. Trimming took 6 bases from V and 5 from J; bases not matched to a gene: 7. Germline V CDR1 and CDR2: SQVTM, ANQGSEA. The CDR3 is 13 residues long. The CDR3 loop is CSVVSGSWETQYF. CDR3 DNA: TGCAGCGTGGTTAGCGGGAGCTGGGAGACCCAGTACTTC.

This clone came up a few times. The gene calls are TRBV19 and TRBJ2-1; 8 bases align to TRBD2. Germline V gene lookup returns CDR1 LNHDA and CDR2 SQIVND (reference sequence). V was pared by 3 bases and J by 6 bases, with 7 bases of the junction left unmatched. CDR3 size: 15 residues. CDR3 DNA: TGTGCCAGTAGTATCCAAGCGGGAGAAGGCAATGAGCAGTTCTTC. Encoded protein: CASSIQAGEGNEQFF.

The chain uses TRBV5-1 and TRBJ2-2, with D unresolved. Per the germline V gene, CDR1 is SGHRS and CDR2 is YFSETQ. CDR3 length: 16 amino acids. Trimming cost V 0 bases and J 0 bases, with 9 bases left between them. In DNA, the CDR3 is TGCGCCAGCAGCTTGGCGGTCCACACGAACACCGGGGAGCTGTTTTTT. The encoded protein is CASSLAVHTNTGELFF. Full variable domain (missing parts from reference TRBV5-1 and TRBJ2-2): KAGVTQTPRYLIKTRGQQVTLSCSPISGHRSVSWYQQTPGQGLQFLFEYFSETQRNKGNFPGRFSGRQFSNSRSEMNVSTLELGDSALYLCASSLAVHTNTGELFFGEGSRLTVL.

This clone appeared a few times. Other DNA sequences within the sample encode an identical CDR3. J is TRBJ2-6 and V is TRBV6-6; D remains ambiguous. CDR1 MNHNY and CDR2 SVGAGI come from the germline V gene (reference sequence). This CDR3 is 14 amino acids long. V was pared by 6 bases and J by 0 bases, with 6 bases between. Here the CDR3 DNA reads TGTGCCAGCAGGCTGGGCTCTGGGGCCAACGTCCTGACTTTC. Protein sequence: CASRLGSGANVLTF.

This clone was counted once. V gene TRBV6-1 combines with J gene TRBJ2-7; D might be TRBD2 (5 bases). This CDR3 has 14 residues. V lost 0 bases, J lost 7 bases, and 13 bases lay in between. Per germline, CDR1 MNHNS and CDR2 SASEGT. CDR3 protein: CASSEAGTREEQYF. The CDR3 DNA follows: TGTGCCAGCAGTGAAGCGGGAACTAGGGAGGAGCAGTACTTC.

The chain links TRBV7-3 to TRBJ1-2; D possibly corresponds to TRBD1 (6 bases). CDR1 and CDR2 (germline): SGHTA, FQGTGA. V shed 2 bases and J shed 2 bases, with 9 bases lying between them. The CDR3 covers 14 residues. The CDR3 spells CASSLQGTNYGYTF. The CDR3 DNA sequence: TGTGCCAGCAGCTTACAGGGGACAAACTATGGCTACACCTTC.

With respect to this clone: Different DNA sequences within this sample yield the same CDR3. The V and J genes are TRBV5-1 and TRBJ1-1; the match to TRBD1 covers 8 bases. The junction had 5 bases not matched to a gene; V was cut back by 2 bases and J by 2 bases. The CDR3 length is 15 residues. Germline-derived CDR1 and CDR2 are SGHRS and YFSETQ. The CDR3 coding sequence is TGCGCCAGCAGCTTAGGGGACAGGACCAACACTGAAGCTTTCTTT. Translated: CASSLGDRTNTEAFF.

CDR3 protein: CASSLAVSRGLTEAFF. CDR3 in DNA: TGCGCCAGCAGCTTGGCCGTCTCGAGGGGGCTTACTGAAGCTTTCTTT. The V and J genes are TRBV5-1 and TRBJ1-1; 7 bases match TRBD1. Germline CDR1 is SGHRS and CDR2 is YFSETQ. V lost 0 bases and J lost 5; bases outside the gene matches: 10. This CDR3 has 16 residues.

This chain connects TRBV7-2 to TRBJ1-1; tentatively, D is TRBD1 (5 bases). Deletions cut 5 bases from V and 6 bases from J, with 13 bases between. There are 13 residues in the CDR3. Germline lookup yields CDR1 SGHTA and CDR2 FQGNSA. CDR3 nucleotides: TGTGCCAGCAGCAACCACAGGAATTCTGAAGCTTTCTTT. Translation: CASSNHRNSEAFF.

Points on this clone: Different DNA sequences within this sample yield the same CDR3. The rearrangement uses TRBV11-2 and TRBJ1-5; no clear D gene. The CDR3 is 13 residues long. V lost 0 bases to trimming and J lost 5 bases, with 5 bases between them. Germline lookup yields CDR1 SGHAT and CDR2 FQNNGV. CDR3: CASSLDGDQPQHF. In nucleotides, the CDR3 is TGTGCCAGCAGCTTAGATGGCGATCAGCCCCAGCATTTT.

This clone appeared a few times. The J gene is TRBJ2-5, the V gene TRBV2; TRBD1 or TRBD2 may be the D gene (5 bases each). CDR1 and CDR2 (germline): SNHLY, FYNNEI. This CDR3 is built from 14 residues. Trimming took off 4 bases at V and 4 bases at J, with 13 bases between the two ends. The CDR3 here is CASSGGQRGETQYF. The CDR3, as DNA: TGTGCCAGCAGTGGAGGGCAGAGGGGAGAGACCCAGTACTTC.

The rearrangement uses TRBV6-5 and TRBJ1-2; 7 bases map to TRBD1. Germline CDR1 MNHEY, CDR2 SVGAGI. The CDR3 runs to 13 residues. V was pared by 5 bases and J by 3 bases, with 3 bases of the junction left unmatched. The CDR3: CASSDTGDYGYTF. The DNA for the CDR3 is TGTGCCAGCAGTGATACAGGGGACTATGGCTACACCTTC.

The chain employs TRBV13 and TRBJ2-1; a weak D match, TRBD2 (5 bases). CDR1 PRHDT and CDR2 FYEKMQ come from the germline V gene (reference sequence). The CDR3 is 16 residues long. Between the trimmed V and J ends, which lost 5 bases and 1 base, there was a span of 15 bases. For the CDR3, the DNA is TGTGCCAGCAGCCCCCTGGACCGGGATTCCTACAATGAGCAGTTCTTC. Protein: CASSPLDRDSYNEQFF.

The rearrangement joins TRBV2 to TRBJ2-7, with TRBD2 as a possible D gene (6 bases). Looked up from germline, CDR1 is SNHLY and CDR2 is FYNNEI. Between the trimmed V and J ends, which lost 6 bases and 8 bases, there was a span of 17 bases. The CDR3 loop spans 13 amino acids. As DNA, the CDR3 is TGTGCCAGCAGGGAGGGGAGCTCTGGTAAGCAGTACTTC. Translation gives CASREGSSGKQYF.

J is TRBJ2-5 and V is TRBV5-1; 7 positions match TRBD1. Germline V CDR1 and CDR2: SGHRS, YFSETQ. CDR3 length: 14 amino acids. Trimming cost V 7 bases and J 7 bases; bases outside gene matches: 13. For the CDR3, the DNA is TGCGCCAGCCAACAGGGGACCCTCGGTGGGACCCAGTACTTC. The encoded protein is CASQQGTLGGTQYF. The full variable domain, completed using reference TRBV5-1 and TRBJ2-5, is KAGVTQTPRYLIKTRGQQVTLSCSPISGHRSVSWYQQTPGQGLQFLFEYFSETQRNKGNFPGRFSGRQFSNSRSEMNVSTLELGDSALYLCASQQGTLGGTQYFGPGTRLLVL.

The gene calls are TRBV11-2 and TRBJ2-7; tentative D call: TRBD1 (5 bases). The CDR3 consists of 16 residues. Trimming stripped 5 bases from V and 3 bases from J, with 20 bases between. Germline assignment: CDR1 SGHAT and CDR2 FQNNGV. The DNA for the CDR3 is TGTGCCAGCAGCCTAGGACACTCGAGACAGTACTACGAGCAGTACTTC. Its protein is CASSLGHSRQYYEQYF.

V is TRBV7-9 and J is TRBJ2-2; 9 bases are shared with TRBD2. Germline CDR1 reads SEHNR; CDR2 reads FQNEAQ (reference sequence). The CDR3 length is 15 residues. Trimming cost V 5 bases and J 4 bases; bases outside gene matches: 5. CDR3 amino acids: CASSRSGSGTGELFF. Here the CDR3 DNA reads TGTGCCAGCAGCCGTAGCGGGAGTGGCACCGGGGAGCTGTTTTTT.

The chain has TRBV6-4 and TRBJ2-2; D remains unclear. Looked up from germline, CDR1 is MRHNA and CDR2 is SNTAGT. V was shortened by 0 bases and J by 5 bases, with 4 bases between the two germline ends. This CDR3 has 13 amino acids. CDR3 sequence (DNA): TGTGCCAGCAGTGACTCGCTGACCGGGGAGCTGTTTTTT. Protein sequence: CASSDSLTGELFF.

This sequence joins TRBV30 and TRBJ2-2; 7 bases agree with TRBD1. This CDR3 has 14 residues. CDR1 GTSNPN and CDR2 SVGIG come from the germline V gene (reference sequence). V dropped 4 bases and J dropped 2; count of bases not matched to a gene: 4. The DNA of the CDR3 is TGTGCCTGGACCAGACAGGGAAACACCGGGGAGCTGTTTTTT. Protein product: CAWTRQGNTGELFF.

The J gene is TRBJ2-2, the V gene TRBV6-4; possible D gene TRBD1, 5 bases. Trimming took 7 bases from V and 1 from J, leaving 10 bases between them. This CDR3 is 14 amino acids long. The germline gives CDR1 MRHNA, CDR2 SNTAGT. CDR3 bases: TGTGCCAGCACGGACACTGAGAACACCGGGGAGCTGTTTTTT. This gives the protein CASTDTENTGELFF.